This T cell receptor (beta chain) was found in a study of cytotoxic CD8 clonotypes in ibrutinib-treated CLL. As regards this clone: Antigen specificity is unknown.

Here immunoSEQ multiplex PCR was the method, and the copy in TCRdb shows in-frame clones only, minus some. The table lists about 29,000 clones, approximately 80% of them singletons. General study findings and limits: On treatment, the uncommon public clonotypes contracted or remained stable.

The sequenced sample was PBMCs, obtained after 36 months of ibrutinib treatment. The receptor was derived from a human donor with chronic lymphocytic leukemia.

CDR3 region: CASSFRGFYTEAFF. The CDR3 DNA reads as TGTGCCAGCAGCTTCCGGGGTTTCTACACTGAAGCTTTCTTT. The chain joins TRBV13 to TRBJ1-1; D is unclear. CDR1 and CDR2 (germline): PRHDT, FYEKMQ (reference sequence). The CDR3 is 14 amino acids. Deletions cut 3 bases from V and 3 bases from J, with 11 bases between.